The T cell receptor (beta chain) under discussion was sequenced for a study of somatic mutations in cytotoxic T cells in rheumatoid arthritis (TCRdb year 2017). As for the study more broadly: Right after diagnosis and prior to the start of any treatment, more than 25 ml EDTA of peripheral blood was drawn from patients. Some T-cell populations stained with V beta antibodies were sorted by flow on a FACSAria II or Sony SH800 to nearly 100% purity, with sorted V beta1+ cells additionally subjected to TCRB sequencing. The study asked whether expanded CD8+ T-cell clones in newly diagnosed, untreated rheumatoid arthritis carry somatic mutations, and used TCRB deep sequencing to characterize clonality. For roughly 63 rheumatoid arthritis patients and 20 or so healthy controls, TCRB deep sequencing was carried out. The median ages of the patient and control groups were essentially identical. General conclusions and limits of the study: Rheumatoid arthritis patients and age-matched healthy controls did not significantly differ in CD8+ T-cell clonality. No adjustment for multiple comparisons was made for the slight TRBV07 underrepresentation in patients. In patients, CD8+ clonality rose with age (Spearman r ~ 0.49), which was not the case in healthy controls. The antigen targets of the expanded CD8+ clones were unknown, and absence from virus-specific databases did not rule out viral specificity. In 8 of 65 patients the largest CD8+ clone exceeded 20% of CD8+ cells, and several identical CD8+ TCRB sequences were shared between blood and synovial fluid.

CD4+ and CD8+ cells were isolated by positive magnetic bead selection on an AutoMACS, and purity was checked by flow cytometry. A TCR V beta antibody panel was used in flow cytometry to screen first for clonal expansions, which were then characterized by TCRB deep sequencing of sorted CD8+ fractions. Peripheral blood mononuclear cells were isolated by Ficoll-Paque PLUS density gradient separation. DNA from CD4-enriched, CD8-enriched or PBMC samples was extracted using Nucleospin Tissue or Tissue XS kits and then quantified on a Qubit 2.0 fluorometer. Genomic DNA underwent TCRB CDR3 sequencing using the immunoSEQ assay. The study's own analysis went as follows. Patient CD8+ clones larger than 1% were compared against published virus-specific TCRB sequences, and only a few matched. Analyses were restricted to productive TCRB rearrangements. Clonality was expressed as a Shannon entropy-based productive clonality index, with each clone defined by a unique TCRB CDR3 sequence. Repertoire overlap between two samples was calculated from the template counts of each clone relative to total templates per sample. V-gene usage measured by flow cytometry correlated with TCRB sequencing V-gene usage, with a Spearman r of roughly 0.67. This is the immuneACCESS table as TCRdb keeps it, with only in-frame sequences that have V and J called. A part of the clones is gone; compared with another copy, unresolved V genes explain less than half, and the rest is unexplained. That table gives V, J and clone size, and the DNA gave D and trimming. Within this sample are more than 1,400 clones, with about three quarters of them counted one time only. The ten biggest clones cover 14% of the sample.

Clipping removes 5 bases from V and 8 bases from J, with 5 as the unmatched junction base count. Looking up the germline V gene yields CDR1 SGDLS and CDR2 YYNGEE. The CDR3 runs 13 residues from the cysteine to the phenylalanine. Just CDR3 DNA is preserved here, 39 bases in frame from base 1. Comments on this clone: Its antigen target is currently unknown. Base qualities are not recorded, but no much larger clone differs from it by a single base.

The chain employs TRBV9 and TRBJ2-1, and 9 junction bases match TRBD1. The sequencing sample was made of CD8+ T cells sorted from blood. This receptor was obtained from an adult with rheumatoid arthritis. Here the CDR3 is given as CASSLQGADEQFF. The DNA sequence follows: TGTGCCAGCAGTCTACAGGGGGCGGATGAGCAGTTCTTC.